This T cell receptor beta chain came from a study of response to subunit inactivated influenza vaccine. Notes on the study in general: The authors proposed limited new T cell recruitment per seasonal influenza vaccination.

To note about this clonotype: Its antigen is not known.

TCRdb analysed the RT-PCR reads with MiXCR anew, one entry per CDR3 protein. This sample yields about 610,000 distinct CDR3 sequences, of which approximately 14% are seen a single time; roughly 10% belongs to the top ten. V was pared by 5 bases and J by 5 bases, with 8 bases of the junction left unmatched. Germline V gives CDR1 KGHDR, CDR2 SFDVKD. The CDR3 sequence is 14 residues long. V gene TRBV24-1 combines with J gene TRBJ2-7, with 7 positions matching TRBD2. The sequence came from a man aged 50 to 59 who received an inactivated influenza vaccine. Sequenced material: PBMCs from blood, taken 12 days after vaccination. The CDR3 region has the DNA TGTGCCACCAGTGCGGGGGGACTCGAGAACGAGCAGTACTTC. Translating gives CATSAGGLENEQYF.